This T cell receptor beta chain was sequenced during a study of metastatic and nonmetastatic thyroid tumors. This clone has at least ten counts. What it binds is unknown. The CDR3 runs to 16 residues. Germline V gene data show CDR1 as SNHLY and CDR2 as FYNNEI. Trimming at V came to 6 bases and at J to 4 bases, leaving 11 bases not matched to a gene. TCRdb re-analyzed the PCR reads through MiXCR. The sample carries about 19,000 clones, around a quarter recorded once. Before thyroid surgery, none of the patients had received any treatment. Study results and limitations: In blood and tumor, TCR beta diversity was reportedly significantly higher in malignant thyroid tumors than in benign nodules.

Sequenced: tumor tissue. The TCR originated in a female donor with papillary thyroid cancer or a benign thyroid nodule (not recorded which). Some clones in this sample may be carry-over from other donors' samples. The chain carries TRBV2 and TRBJ2-2; 7 bases match TRBD1. The CDR3 is CASRGSGTDATGELFF. As DNA, the CDR3 is TGTGCCAGCAGGGGCTCCGGGACAGACGCCACCGGGGAGCTGTTTTTT. Full variable domain (outside the CDR3, taken from reference TRBV2 and TRBJ2-2): EPEVTQTPSHQVTQMGQEVILRCVPISNHLYFYWYRQILGQKVEFLVSFYNNEISEKSEIFDDQFSVERPDGSNFTLKIRSTKLEDSAMYFCASRGSGTDATGELFFGEGSRLTVL.